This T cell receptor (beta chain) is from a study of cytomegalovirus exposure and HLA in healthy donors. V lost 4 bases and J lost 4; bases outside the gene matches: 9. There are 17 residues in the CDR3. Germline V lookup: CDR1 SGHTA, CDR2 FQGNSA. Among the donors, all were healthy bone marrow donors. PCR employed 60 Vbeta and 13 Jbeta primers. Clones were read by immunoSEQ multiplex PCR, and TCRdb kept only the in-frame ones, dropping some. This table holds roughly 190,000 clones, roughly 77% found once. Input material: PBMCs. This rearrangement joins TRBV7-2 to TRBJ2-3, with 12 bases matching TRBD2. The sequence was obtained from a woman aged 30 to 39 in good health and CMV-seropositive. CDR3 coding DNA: TGTGCCAGCAGCTCGACGACTAGCGGGAGTTCCGCAGATACGCAGTATTTT. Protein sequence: CASSSTTSGSSADTQYF.